This T cell receptor beta chain was observed in a study of spatial heterogeneity in lung cancer. Every TCR cDNA molecule bore its own unique molecular identifier. Each CDR3 protein is one row after TCRdb ran MiXCR on the 5' RACE reads. This repertoire shows roughly 39,000 distinct CDR3 sequences, 6.5% to 8% found once; its top ten account for 35% to 55%. Trimming cost V 7 bases and J 4 bases, with 19 bases left between them. The CDR3 sequence is 16 residues long. CDR1 is SEHNR and CDR2 is FQNEAQ in the germline V gene (reference sequence). The sample's time point: sample taken at primary tumor resection. Tumor, nontumor lung or frozen PBMC supplied whole RNA, sequenced without sorting. Samples were obtained from some 70 donors, all untreated early-stage non-small cell lung cancer patients.

Sequenced here: PBMCs, sampled at surgery. The sequence was obtained from a female donor with early-stage non-small cell lung cancer. This rearrangement joins TRBV7-9 to TRBJ2-2; possibly TRBD2 for D (5 bases). This CDR3 reads CASTHGVTATTGELFF. The CDR3 region has the DNA TGTGCCAGCACCCACGGGGTTACAGCGACCACCGGGGAGCTGTTTTTT.